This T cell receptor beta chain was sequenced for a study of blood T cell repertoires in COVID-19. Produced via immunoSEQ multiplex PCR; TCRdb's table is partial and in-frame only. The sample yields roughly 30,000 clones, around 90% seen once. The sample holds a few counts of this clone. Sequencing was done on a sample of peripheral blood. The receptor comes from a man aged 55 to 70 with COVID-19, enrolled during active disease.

CDR3 nucleotides: TGCGCCAGCAGCTCGACTAGCGGAACCTACAATGAGCAGTTCTTC. Its translation is CASSSTSGTYNEQFF. The rearrangement joins TRBV5-1 to TRBJ2-1; 9 bases are a match to TRBD2. The V and J ends lost 3 bases and 2 bases, in that order; junction bases with no gene match: 3. The CDR3 spans 15 residues. Looked up from germline, CDR1 is SGHRS and CDR2 is YFSETQ. The entire variable domain, with the rest obtained from reference TRBV5-1 and TRBJ2-1, is as follows: KAGVTQTPRYLIKTRGQQVTLSCSPISGHRSVSWYQQTPGQGLQFLFEYFSETQRNKGNFPGRFSGRQFSNSRSEMNVSTLELGDSALYLCASSSTSGTYNEQFFGPGTRLTVL.